This paragraph covers one T cell receptor beta chain sequence. All gene names here are mouse names. The read halts 1 residue ahead of the CDR3 end, with the missing end drawn from the germline J gene. The data are from a study of tissue T cells after allogeneic stem cell transplantation. Libraries were prepared by immunoSEQ multiplex PCR; TCRdb keeps only in-frame clonotypes and omits some of them. The sample has around 10,000 clones; approximately 50% are singletons. The time point is: mouse harvest day 7 after allogeneic transplant. Each mouse received 10^7 T-cell-depleted marrow cells plus 10^6 splenic CD5+ T cells by tail vein. Between the trimmed V and J ends, which lost 0 bases and 4 bases, there was a span of 10 bases. CDR1 is NNHNN and CDR2 is SYGAGS in the germline V gene (reference sequence). This CDR3 is 14 amino acids long.

The specimen sequenced was gut tissue. The J gene is TRBJ1-2, the V gene TRBV13-2; possibly TRBD1 for D (5 bases). This TCR was sampled from a female BALB/c mouse given C57BL/6 T cells with graft-versus-host disease after an allogeneic hematopoietic cell transplant. CDR3 protein: CASGDDGRGSDYTF. The part of the CDR3 DNA that was read is TGTGCCAGCGGTGATGACGGGAGGGGCTCCGACTACACC.